This record concerns one T cell receptor beta chain sequence. What it recognizes is unknown. This sample is part of a study of fetal regulatory T cell absence and autoimmunity. Study overall: Exocrine pancreas autoimmunity occurred in IPEX patients lacking clinical diabetes. Broader study findings: Antigen-driven pancreatic autoimmunity before birth in IPEX was inferred from oligoclonal enrichment. Oligoclonal TCR enrichment in pancreas over cord blood reached over 90-fold for some clones.

The CDR3 sequence is 17 residues long. Looked up from germline, CDR1 is MGHRA and CDR2 is YSYEKL. Losses at the gene ends were 5 bases for V and 9 bases for J; bases not matched to a gene: 11. Sequencing was performed with immunoSEQ multiplex PCR; in TCRdb, only in-frame clones are kept and a portion is missing. The data contain more than 85,000 clones, about 78% of them singletons. The origin of this receptor is a male donor with IPEX syndrome. Sequencing was performed on pancreas tissue. The chain recombines TRBV4-1 with TRBJ2-1, with 15 bases matching TRBD2. The CDR3 is CASSSRPGLAGGGEQFF. The CDR3 region has the DNA TGCGCCAGCAGCTCGCGACCGGGACTAGCGGGGGGTGGTGAGCAGTTCTTC.